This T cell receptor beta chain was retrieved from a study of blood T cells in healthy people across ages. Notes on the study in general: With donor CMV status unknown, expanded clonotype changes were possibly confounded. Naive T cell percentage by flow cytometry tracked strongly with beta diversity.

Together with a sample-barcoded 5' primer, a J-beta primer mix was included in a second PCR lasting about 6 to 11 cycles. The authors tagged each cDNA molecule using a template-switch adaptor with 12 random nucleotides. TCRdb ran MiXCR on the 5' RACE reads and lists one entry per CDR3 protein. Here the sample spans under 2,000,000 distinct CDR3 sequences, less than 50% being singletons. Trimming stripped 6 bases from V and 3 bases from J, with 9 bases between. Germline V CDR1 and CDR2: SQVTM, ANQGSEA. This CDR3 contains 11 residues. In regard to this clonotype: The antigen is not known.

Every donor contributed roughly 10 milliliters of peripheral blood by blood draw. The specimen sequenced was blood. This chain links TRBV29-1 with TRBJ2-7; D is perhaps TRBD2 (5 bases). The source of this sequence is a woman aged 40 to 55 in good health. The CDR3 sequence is CSVREDYEQYF. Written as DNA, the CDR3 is TGCAGCGTCCGGGAAGACTACGAGCAGTACTTC.